This TCR beta chain was identified in a study of blood T cell repertoires in COVID-19. About the study: Sites across the United States, Italy and Spain contributed samples from acute and convalescent COVID-19. Sources were T cells, B-cell-depleted T cells, or PBMCs; the material itself was cDNA or gDNA.

Original methodology: Amplification of reference gene primers provided the estimated nucleated cell counts. Libraries were prepared by immunoSEQ multiplex PCR; TCRdb keeps only in-frame clonotypes and omits some of them. V and J calls and clone size follow that table, whereas D and trimming were derived from the DNA. The sample includes around 150,000 clones, approximately 79% of them seen just once. V shed 0 bases and J shed 6 bases, with 14 bases lying between them. The CDR3 spans 15 residues. CDR1 is ENHRY and CDR2 is SYGVKD in the germline V gene. This sequence joins TRBV10-3 and TRBJ1-2, with D hard to call. The TCR was taken from a man aged 50 to 59 with active or convalescent COVID-19. The sequencing input was peripheral blood. CDR3 in amino acids: CAISESAPPRHGYTF. CDR3 in DNA: TGTGCCATCAGTGAGTCAGCGCCCCCCCGGCATGGCTACACCTTC.